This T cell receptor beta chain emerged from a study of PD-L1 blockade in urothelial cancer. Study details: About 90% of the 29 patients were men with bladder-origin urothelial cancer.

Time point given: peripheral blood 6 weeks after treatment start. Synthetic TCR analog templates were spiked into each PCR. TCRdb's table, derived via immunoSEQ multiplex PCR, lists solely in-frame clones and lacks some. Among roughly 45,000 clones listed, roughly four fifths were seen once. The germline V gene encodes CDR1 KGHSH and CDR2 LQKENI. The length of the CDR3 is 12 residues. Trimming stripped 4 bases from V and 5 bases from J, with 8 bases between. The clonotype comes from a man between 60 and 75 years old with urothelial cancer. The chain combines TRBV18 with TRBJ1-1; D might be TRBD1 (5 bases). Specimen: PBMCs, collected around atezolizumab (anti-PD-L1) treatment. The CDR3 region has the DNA TGTGCCAGCTCACTCAGGGTAACTGAAGCTTTCTTT. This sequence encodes CASSLRVTEAFF. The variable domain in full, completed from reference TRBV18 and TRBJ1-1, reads NAGVMQNPRHLVRRRGQEARLRCSPMKGHSHVYWYRQLPEEGLKFMVYLQKENIIDESGMPKERFSAEFPKEGPSILRIQQVVRGDSAAYFCASSLRVTEAFFGQGTRLTVV.